These 14 T cell receptor beta chains were sequenced from one sample in a study of cytomegalovirus exposure and HLA in healthy donors. PCR used 60 Vbeta primers and 13 Jbeta primers. Sequenced by immunoSEQ multiplex PCR; TCRdb stores in-frame clones only, minus some. The sample gives more than 150,000 clones, around four fifths of which show up once; roughly 1.5% is in the top ten. The material sequenced was PBMCs. The receptors here all came from a man aged 18 to 30 in good health and CMV-seronegative.

The chain links TRBV6-5 to TRBJ2-1, with TRBD2 identical over 8 bases. Germline trimming cut 2 bases from V and 10 bases from J; bases unmatched to any gene: 10. There are 15 residues in the CDR3. Per germline, CDR1 MNHEY and CDR2 SVGAGI. The CDR3 coding sequence is TGTGCCAGCAGTTACGGACTAGCTGTGGAGTACGAGCAGTTCTTC. It translates to CASSYGLAVEYEQFF.

In nucleotides, the CDR3 is TGTGCCAGCAGCTTAGATCTCCTAAATGAAAAACTGTTTTTT. Protein product: CASSLDLLNEKLFF. The rearrangement uses TRBV7-2 and TRBJ1-4; D unclear. The germline V gene encodes CDR1 SGHTA and CDR2 FQGNSA. V was clipped by 1 base and J by 5 bases, with 8 bases between them. The CDR3 is 14 amino acids.

The chain employs TRBV7-6 and TRBJ1-4, with D tentatively TRBD1 (6 bases). Per germline, CDR1 SGHVS and CDR2 FNYEAQ. The germline V and J ends were trimmed by 3 bases and 4 bases, with 9 bases remaining between them. The CDR3 is 14 residues long. The CDR3 here is CASSFTGINEKLFF. The CDR3 region has the DNA TGTGCCAGCAGCTTTACAGGGATTAATGAAAAACTGTTTTTT.

The genes are TRBV28 and TRBJ2-5; D is possibly TRBD2 (6 bases). Trimming removed 8 bases from V and 0 bases from J, with 10 bases in between. Germline loops: CDR1 MDHEN, CDR2 SYDVKM. The CDR3 has 13 residues. CDR3 nucleotides: TGTGCCAGCCGCCGGGAGTACCAAGAGACCCAGTACTTC. As protein: CASRREYQETQYF.

This rearrangement joins TRBV6-1 to TRBJ1-2; D is unclear. Germline assignment: CDR1 MNHNS and CDR2 SASEGT. V lost 3 bases and J 4 bases, leaving 12 bases between the germline ends. The CDR3 contains 14 residues. The CDR3 DNA is TGTGCCAGCAGTGAGAGGGAGAGCCTCTATGGCTACACCTTC. Its protein is CASSERESLYGYTF.

This chain uses TRBV6-1 with TRBJ2-5, with 9 bases lining up with TRBD1. This CDR3 region has 15 residues. V was pared by 4 bases and J by 5 bases, with 8 bases of the junction left unmatched. The V gene's germline CDR1 is MNHNS and CDR2 SASEGT. This chain's CDR3 is CASSVRDRVSETQYF. In DNA form, the CDR3 reads TGTGCCAGCAGTGTCCGGGACAGGGTGAGCGAGACCCAGTACTTC.

This clone was seen once. The V call is TRBV6-1, the J call TRBJ1-1; 11 nucleotides line up with TRBD1. V shed 2 bases and J 6 bases; nucleotides not matched to a gene: 5. The germline CDR1 and CDR2 sequences are MNHNS and SASEGT. The CDR3 covers 15 residues. Written as DNA, the CDR3 is TGTGCCAGCAGTGAAAGGACAGGGGGCGGATCTGAAGCTTTCTTT. It yields the protein CASSERTGGGSEAFF.

This clone showed up just a few times. CDR3 in DNA: TGTGCCAGCAGCCTCCGTCAGCCCCAGCATTTT. Translation gives CASSLRQPQHF. The genes are TRBV6-5 and TRBJ1-5, with D unclear. Looked up from germline, CDR1 is MNHEY and CDR2 is SVGAGI. This CDR3 is built from 11 residues. Trimming took off 6 bases at V and 6 bases at J, with 6 bases between the two ends.

The chain couples TRBV7-9 to TRBJ2-1, with D possibly TRBD2 on 5 matching bases. Trimming removed 6 bases from V and 6 bases from J, with 9 bases in between. There are 12 residues in the CDR3. Germline CDR1 reads SEHNR; CDR2 reads FQNEAQ (reference sequence). The CDR3 sequence: CASSKTSNEQFF. The DNA of the CDR3 is TGTGCCAGCAGTAAAACTAGCAATGAGCAGTTCTTC.

In nucleotides, the CDR3 is TGCGCCAGCAGCTTATCAGGGGGCATGAACACTGAAGCTTTCTTT. Its protein is CASSLSGGMNTEAFF. V usage is TRBV5-1 and J usage is TRBJ1-1; 8 bases fit TRBD1. This CDR3 is built from 15 residues. Losses at the gene ends were 2 bases for V and 0 bases for J; bases not matched to a gene: 3. Looked up from germline, CDR1 is SGHRS and CDR2 is YFSETQ.

This chain joins TRBV19 and TRBJ1-2; D possibly corresponds to TRBD1 (6 bases). The CDR3 runs 12 residues. The V end lost 7 bases, the J end lost 3 bases, and 9 bases lay between the germline ends. The germline gives CDR1 LNHDA, CDR2 SQIVND (reference sequence). The chain's CDR3 is CASTGQYYGYTF. CDR3 coding DNA: TGTGCCAGTACCGGACAGTACTATGGCTACACCTTC.

The rearrangement joins TRBV7-8 to TRBJ1-1; D remains unclear. There are 14 residues in the CDR3. The V end was cut by 1 base, the J end by 1 base, with 7 bases between. Germline CDR1 reads SGHVS; CDR2 reads FQNEAQ. The CDR3 bases are TGTGCCAGCAGCTTAGTTGTGGCGAACACTGAAGCTTTCTTT. It codes for CASSLVVANTEAFF.

V usage is TRBV6-5 and J usage is TRBJ1-6, with a tentative D call TRBD1 (6 bases). The CDR3 is 15 amino acids. V was pared by 4 bases and J by 3 bases, with 10 bases between. CDR1 is MNHEY, CDR2 SVGAGI, per germline. CDR3: CASSWEGGYNSPLHF. The DNA of the CDR3 is TGTGCCAGCAGTTGGGAGGGGGGCTATAATTCACCCCTCCACTTT.

The table lists this clone with a few counts. This rearrangement joins TRBV9 to TRBJ2-1; TRBD2 aligns across 14 bases. This CDR3 has 16 residues. V was pared by 1 base and J by 12 bases, with 9 bases of the junction left unmatched. CDR1 and CDR2 from the germline V gene are SGDLS and YYNGEE. The CDR3 sequence is CASSVSPTSGGAGQFF. The CDR3 DNA reads TGTGCCAGCAGCGTATCCCCGACTAGCGGGGGGGCGGGGCAGTTCTTC.